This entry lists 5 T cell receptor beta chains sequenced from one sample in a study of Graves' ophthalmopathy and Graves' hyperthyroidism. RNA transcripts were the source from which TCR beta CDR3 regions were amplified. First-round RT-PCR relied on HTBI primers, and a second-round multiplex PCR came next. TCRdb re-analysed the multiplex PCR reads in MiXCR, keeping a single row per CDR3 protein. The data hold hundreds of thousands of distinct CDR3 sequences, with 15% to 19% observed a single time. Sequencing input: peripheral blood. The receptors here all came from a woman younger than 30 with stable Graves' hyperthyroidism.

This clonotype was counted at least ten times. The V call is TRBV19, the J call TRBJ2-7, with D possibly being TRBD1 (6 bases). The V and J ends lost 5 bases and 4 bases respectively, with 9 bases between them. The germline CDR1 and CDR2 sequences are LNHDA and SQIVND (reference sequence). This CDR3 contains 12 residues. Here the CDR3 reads CASSSDRYEQYF. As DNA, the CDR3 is TGTGCCAGTAGTTCGGACAGATACGAGCAGTACTTC.

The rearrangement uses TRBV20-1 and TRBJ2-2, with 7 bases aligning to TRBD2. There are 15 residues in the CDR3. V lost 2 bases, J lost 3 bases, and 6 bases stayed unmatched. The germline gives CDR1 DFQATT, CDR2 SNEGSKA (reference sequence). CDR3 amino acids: CSARQGGRDTGELFF. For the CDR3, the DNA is TGCAGTGCTAGACAGGGAGGGCGTGACACCGGGGAGCTGTTTTTT.

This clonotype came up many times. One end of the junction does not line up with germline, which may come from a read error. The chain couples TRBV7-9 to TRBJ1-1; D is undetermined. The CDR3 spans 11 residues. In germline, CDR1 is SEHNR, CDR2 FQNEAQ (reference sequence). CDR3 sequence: CASILEAEAFF. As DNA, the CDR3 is TGTGCCAGCATCTTAGAGGCTGAAGCTTTCTTT.

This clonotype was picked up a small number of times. CDR3 protein: CASSLDSRYNQPQHF. The CDR3 DNA reads as TGTGCCAGCTCACTGGATAGCAGGTACAATCAGCCCCAGCATTTT. The chain employs TRBV18 and TRBJ1-5; D uncertain. The CDR3 contains 15 residues. The V and J ends lost 4 bases and 3 bases respectively, with 13 bases between them. Germline CDR1 KGHSH, CDR2 LQKENI.

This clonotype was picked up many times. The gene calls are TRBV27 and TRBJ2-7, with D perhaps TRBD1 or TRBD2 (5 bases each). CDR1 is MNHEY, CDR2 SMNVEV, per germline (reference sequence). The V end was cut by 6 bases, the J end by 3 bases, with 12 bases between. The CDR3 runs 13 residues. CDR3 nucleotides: TGTGCCAGCAGCGGGACGATTGGCTACGAGCAGTACTTC. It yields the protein CASSGTIGYEQYF.